The entry that follows covers one TCR beta chain sequence. The antigen is unknown. The data were taken from a study of T cell responses to AZD1222 COVID-19 vaccine. Study findings and constraints: CD4 TCRs associated with vaccination spanned spike, dominating at 160-218 and 743-854. Nearly half of spike-specific TCRs reportedly go after variant regions that carry no mutations. In a largely white British group with more females than males, clonal diversity was possibly underestimated.

Generated by immunoSEQ multiplex PCR, the TCRdb table keeps only in-frame clones and is missing some. The top ten clones hold 5.5% to 7% of a sample with about 48,000 clones, approximately 83% of them seen once. The clonotype originates from an adult who received the AZD1222 COVID-19 vaccine. The sequencing here drew on peripheral blood, taken 28 days after the second AZD1222 dose.

CDR3 in amino acids: CASRSPSGSTDTQYF. The DNA of the CDR3 is TGTGCCAGCAGGTCCCCTAGCGGGAGCACAGATACGCAGTATTTT. V usage is TRBV6-5 and J usage is TRBJ2-3, with 8 bases fitting TRBD2. There are 15 residues in the CDR3. V trimming: 6 bases; J trimming: 0 bases; junction bases outside the gene matches: 5. The germline V gene encodes CDR1 MNHEY and CDR2 SVGAGI.